This T cell receptor (beta chain) comes out of a study of regulatory T cells in long-lasting Graves disease. Comment on this clonotype: What it binds is not known.

Study-wide results and caveats: The persistent group shared roughly 2,700 public clonotypes, more than the approximately 1,000 shared by new patients.

According to the study, TCR beta libraries were built with iRepertoire HTBI primers and CDR3-region Arm-PCR. MiXCR was run by TCRdb on the multiplex PCR reads, yielding one entry per CDR3 protein. The top ten hold roughly a tenth of the sample, which has about 540,000 distinct CDR3 sequences, 13% seen once. As to time point: newly diagnosed GD, antithyroid drugs for less than 3 months. Construction of the TCR library relied on RNA isolated from PBMCs. Germline CDR1 reads SQVTM; CDR2 reads ANQGSEA. Between the trimmed V and J ends, which lost 0 bases and 7 bases, there was a span of 19 bases. The CDR3 is made up of 15 amino acids. These data were likewise used in another study, on T cells in Graves' hyperthyroidism and ophthalmopathy.

The chain links TRBV29-1 to TRBJ2-7, with a weak D call TRBD1 (7 bases). The sequenced sample was peripheral blood mononuclear cells (PBMCs), obtained at new diagnosis, from a patient treated with antithyroid drugs. The TCR was taken from a man between 25 and 39 years old with Graves disease. The CDR3 protein is CSVEEGGAGGREQYF. DNA for the CDR3: TGCAGCGTTGAAGAGGGGGGAGCAGGGGGTCGGGAGCAGTACTTC.